Listed below are T cell receptor beta chains from one sample, sequenced in a study of cytomegalovirus exposure and HLA in healthy donors. Libraries were prepared by immunoSEQ multiplex PCR; TCRdb keeps only in-frame clonotypes and omits some of them. The table records around 170,000 clones, around three quarters of them present only once. Sample: PBMCs. The origin of the receptors is a middle-aged man in good health and CMV-seronegative. Both conserved end residues are part of each CDR3. A D gene is named only where the DNA matches it firmly. The listing skips clone size in some rows; elsewhere it reads once, few, many or a size class.

TRBV6-9,TRBJ1-3,.,.,TGTGCCAGCAGTTATTGTAGCACAGGATCATTGGACACCATATATTTT,CASSYCSTGSLDTIYF
TRBV20-1,TRBJ2-7,.,.,TGCAGTGCCAGACTAGCCTACGAGCAGTACTTC,CSARLAYEQYF
TRBV7-9,TRBJ2-5,.,.,TGTTCCAGCAGCTTATCCGGGAGCGAGACCCAGTACTTC,CSSSLSGSETQYF
TRBV29-1,TRBJ2-2,.,.,TGCACATCGGGAGATAACACCGGGGAGCTGTTTTTT,CTSGDNTGELFF
TRBV2,TRBJ2-2,.,.,TGTGCCAGCAGTGCGAGGGCAGACCGGACCGGGGAGCTGTTTTTT,CASSARADRTGELFF
TRBV5-4,TRBJ2-7,.,.,TGTGCCAGCAGCTTTACAGGGACCTACGAGCAGTACTTC,CASSFTGTYEQYF
TRBV5-1,TRBJ2-7,.,.,TGCGCCAGCAACGAGGGTACTAGCCACGAGCAGTACTTC,CASNEGTSHEQYF
TRBV19,TRBJ1-2,.,.,TGTGCCACTCATACTACAGATACAGGGCTTCGCGGCTACACCTTC,CATHTTDTGLRGYTF
TRBV5-1,TRBJ2-7,.,TRBD2,TGCGCCAGCAGCTTGTTCGGGACTACCTCCTACGAGCAGTACTTC,CASSLFGTTSYEQYF
TRBV4-3,TRBJ2-1,few,TRBD2,TGCGCCAGCAGCCAAGACCGAGTAGCGGGGGGGACTGAGCAGTTCTTC,CASSQDRVAGGTEQFF
TRBV6-6,TRBJ1-2,.,TRBD1,TGTGCCAGCAGTTACCGCGACAGGGGTGGCTACACCTTC,CASSYRDRGGYTF
TRBV7-3,TRBJ2-3,.,TRBD2,TGTGCCAGCAGCTTAGACGGGAGGGTCCGCTCAGATACGCAGTATTTT,CASSLDGRVRSDTQYF
TRBV16,TRBJ1-1,.,TRBD1,TGTGCCAGCAGCCAGACAGGGGAGGACACTGAAGCTTTCTTT,CASSQTGEDTEAFF
TRBV18,TRBJ2-2,.,.,TGTGCCAGCTCATCCACCCCAATGAGCACCGGGGAGCTGTTTTTT,CASSSTPMSTGELFF
TRBV5-6,TRBJ2-7,.,TRBD1,TGTGCCACTACCCCGGGACAGGGGTTCGCCGAGCAGTACTTC,CATTPGQGFAEQYF
TRBV29-1,TRBJ2-7,.,.,TGCAGCGTTGAGGTCAGCTCCTACGAGCAGTACTTC,CSVEVSSYEQYF
TRBV7-2,TRBJ2-3,.,.,TGTGCCAGCAGTTCCTCACAGGACCGTGAAGATACGCAGTATTTT,CASSSSQDREDTQYF
TRBV11-2,TRBJ1-2,.,.,TGTGCCAGCAGCACTGACAGGAATAACTATGGCTACACCTTC,CASSTDRNNYGYTF
TRBV2,TRBJ2-1,.,TRBD1,TGTGCCAGCAGTCGACAGGGGAATGAGCAGTTCTTC,CASSRQGNEQFF
TRBV5-6,TRBJ2-3,.,.,TGTGCCAGCAGCTTGAAAAGACTAGATCGCACAGATACGCAGTATTTT,CASSLKRLDRTDTQYF
TRBV6-1,TRBJ2-2,.,TRBD2,TGTGCCAGCAGTGGGCTAGCGGGGGGGAACACCGGGGAGCTGTTTTTT,CASSGLAGGNTGELFF
TRBV19,TRBJ2-3,.,TRBD2,TGTGCCAGTAGCCGGACTAGCGGGGGTAACACAGATACGCAGTATTTT,CASSRTSGGNTDTQYF
TRBV27,TRBJ2-7,.,TRBD1,TGTGCCAGCAGTTCACACGACAGGGTAGGGGGCGAGCAGTACTTC,CASSSHDRVGGEQYF
TRBV29-1,TRBJ2-7,.,TRBD2,TGCAGCGCTAAAAGCGGGACGACCCCCTACGAGCAGTACTTC,CSAKSGTTPYEQYF
TRBV11-3,TRBJ2-3,few,.,TGTGCCAGCAGCTTAGTGACTAGCACAGATACGCAGTATTTT,CASSLVTSTDTQYF
TRBV11-3,TRBJ2-1,.,TRBD2,TGTGCCAGCAGCTTAGATCTATTAGCGGGAGTTAAGGCTGAGCAGTTCTTC,CASSLDLLAGVKAEQFF
TRBV7-6,TRBJ1-4,.,TRBD1,TGTGCCAGCAGCTCCCCAGGGGGCCTGGCAAAACTGTTTTTT,CASSSPGGLAKLFF